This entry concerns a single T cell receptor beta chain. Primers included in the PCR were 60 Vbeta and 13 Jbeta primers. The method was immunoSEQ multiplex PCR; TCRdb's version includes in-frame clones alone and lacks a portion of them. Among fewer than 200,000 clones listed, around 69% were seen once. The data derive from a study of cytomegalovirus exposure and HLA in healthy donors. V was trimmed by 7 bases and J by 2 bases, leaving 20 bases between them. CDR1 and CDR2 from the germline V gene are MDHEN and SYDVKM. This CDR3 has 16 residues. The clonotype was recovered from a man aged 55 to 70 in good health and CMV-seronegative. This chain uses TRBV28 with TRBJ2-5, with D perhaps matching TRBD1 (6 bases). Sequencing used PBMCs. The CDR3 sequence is CASKSAQGLLQETQYF. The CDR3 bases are TGTGCCAGCAAAAGCGCACAGGGCCTGTTACAAGAGACCCAGTACTTC.